The 5 T cell receptor beta chains reported below all come from one sample, sequenced in a study of blood T cell repertoires in COVID-19. TCRdb keeps only in-frame clones here, not all; method: immunoSEQ multiplex PCR. The sample lists over 250,000 clones; about nine tenths were seen once. The sequenced sample consisted of peripheral blood. The receptor set was obtained from a man aged 50 to 60 with acute or convalescent COVID-19.

The rearrangement joins TRBV5-4 to TRBJ2-1; TRBD2 might be the D (6 bases). The germline V gene has CDR1 SGHNT and CDR2 YYREEE (reference sequence). This CDR3 has 14 amino acids. V shed 0 bases and J shed 7 bases, with 11 bases lying between them. The CDR3 spells CASSLEEGRNEQFF. The CDR3 nucleotides read TGTGCCAGCAGCTTGGAGGAGGGGCGGAATGAGCAGTTCTTC.

This chain joins TRBV5-6 and TRBJ1-4; TRBD1 matches 8 bases. The CDR3 covers 15 residues. V shed 5 bases and J 4 bases; nucleotides not matched to a gene: 7. Looked up from germline, CDR1 is SGHDT and CDR2 is YYEEEE. Here the CDR3 reads CASSSGTGYNEKLFF. DNA for the CDR3: TGTGCCAGCAGTTCCGGGACAGGTTATAATGAAAAACTGTTTTTT.

The V and J genes are TRBV30 and TRBJ2-5, with D maybe TRBD2 (6 bases). This CDR3 contains 15 residues. CDR1 and CDR2 from the germline V gene are GTSNPN and SVGIG (reference sequence). The ends were cut back, 0 bases at V and 5 bases at J, with 16 bases in the middle. The CDR3 DNA reads TGTGCCTGGAGTGTAAAGGCTAGCGTGTACGAGACCCAGTACTTC. Residues: CAWSVKASVYETQYF.

The rearrangement joins TRBV18 to TRBJ1-1; TRBD1 aligns across 8 bases. Germline CDR1 and CDR2: KGHSH and LQKENI. This CDR3 spans 13 amino acids. The V and J ends lost 8 bases and 1 base, in that order; junction bases with no gene match: 3. The CDR3 DNA reads as TGTGCCAGCCGACAGGGGACGAACACTGAAGCTTTCTTT. Translating gives CASRQGTNTEAFF.

The rearrangement joins TRBV5-1 to TRBJ1-1; TRBD1 agrees at 10 bases. This CDR3 has 13 amino acids. From germline, CDR1 is SGHRS and CDR2 YFSETQ. After removal of 5 bases from V and 11 bases from J, the junction contained 9 bases not matched to a gene. The CDR3, as DNA: TGCGCCAGCAGTTTCGGACAGGGGGGTTCCGCTTTCTTT. It specifies CASSFGQGGSAFF. The full variable domain, completed using reference TRBV5-1 and TRBJ1-1, is KAGVTQTPRYLIKTRGQQVTLSCSPISGHRSVSWYQQTPGQGLQFLFEYFSETQRNKGNFPGRFSGRQFSNSRSEMNVSTLELGDSALYLCASSFGQGGSAFFGQGTRLTVV.